The 21 T cell receptor beta chains reported below all come from one sample, sequenced in a study of CD8 T cells in ankylosing spondylitis. Using its own MiXCR run on the 5' RACE reads, TCRdb lists one record per CDR3 protein. The sample includes about 42,000 distinct CDR3 sequences, approximately 2.6% of them seen just once. Sequences were obtained from blood, either unsorted or a sorted T cell fraction (not recorded which). The receptors here all came from a male donor with ankylosing spondylitis or in good health (not recorded which).

This clonotype was found many times. The chain links TRBV9 to TRBJ1-1; D is unclear. The CDR3 length is 14 residues. Looked up from germline, CDR1 is SGDLS and CDR2 is YYNGEE. V was cut by 4 bases and J by 1 base, with 11 bases left in between. CDR3 in DNA: TGTGCCAGCAGCCCCATCCCGGAGAACACTGAAGCTTTCTTT. It codes for CASSPIPENTEAFF.

This clonotype was picked up many times. The chain recombines TRBV9 with TRBJ1-2; TRBD1 matches 7 bases. This CDR3 comprises 14 residues. V was clipped by 0 bases and J by 6 bases; unmatched bases: 5. The germline V gene has CDR1 SGDLS and CDR2 YYNGEE. For the CDR3, the DNA is TGTGCCAGCAGCGTAGGGGGACAGCTTAATGGCTACACCTTC. It specifies CASSVGGQLNGYTF.

This clonotype was observed many times. V usage is TRBV9 and J usage is TRBJ1-1, with D tentatively TRBD1 (6 bases). Germline CDR1 is SGDLS and CDR2 is YYNGEE. The CDR3 covers 15 residues. The ends were cut back, 0 bases at V and 0 bases at J, with 9 bases in the middle. The CDR3 region is CASSVGTVMNTEAFF. The DNA for the CDR3 is TGTGCCAGCAGCGTAGGGACAGTAATGAACACTGAAGCTTTCTTT.

This clonotype was seen ten or more times. The rearrangement links TRBV9 to TRBJ2-6; D may be TRBD2 (5 bases). This CDR3 is 18 amino acids long. Trimming took off 0 bases at V and 0 bases at J, with 13 bases between the two ends. The germline gives CDR1 SGDLS, CDR2 YYNGEE. Here the CDR3 reads CASSVVGERNSGANVLTF. The CDR3 coding sequence is TGTGCCAGCAGCGTAGTTGGGGAGAGGAACTCTGGGGCCAACGTCCTGACTTTC.

This clonotype was counted ten times or more. The V gene is TRBV9, the J gene TRBJ2-3, with 7 nucleotides matching TRBD2. With V trimmed by 4 bases and J by 1 base, 12 bases remained unmatched. The CDR3 totals 17 residues. CDR1 SGDLS and CDR2 YYNGEE come from the germline V gene. CDR3 sequence: CASSFTIEGRGTDTQYF. CDR3 nucleotide sequence: TGTGCCAGCAGCTTTACTATAGAGGGGAGGGGCACAGATACGCAGTATTTT.

This clonotype was counted at least ten times. This chain links TRBV9 with TRBJ2-1; either TRBD1 or TRBD2 may fit D (5 bases each). The V and J ends lost 4 bases and 5 bases respectively, with 10 bases between them. CDR3 length: 13 amino acids. CDR1 and CDR2 (germline): SGDLS, YYNGEE. DNA for the CDR3: TGTGCCAGCAGCAAGGGACCCAACAATGAGCAGTTCTTC. Translation: CASSKGPNNEQFF.

This clonotype was detected ten times or more. The genes are TRBV9 and TRBJ1-1; no clear D. The CDR3 sequence is 14 residues long. The germline CDR1 and CDR2 sequences are SGDLS and YYNGEE. The ends were cut back, 1 base at V and 4 bases at J, with 11 bases in the middle. The DNA of the CDR3 is TGTGCCAGCAGCGTATCGTCCAGGCTCACTGAAGCTTTCTTT. Translating it yields CASSVSSRLTEAFF.

The table lists this clonotype with many counts. The chain employs TRBV9 and TRBJ2-3, with 7 bases fitting TRBD2. CDR1 is SGDLS and CDR2 is YYNGEE in the germline V gene. The CDR3 consists of 16 residues. After removal of 0 bases from V and 2 bases from J, the junction contained 6 bases not matched to a gene. The CDR3 spells CASSVDRAGTTDTQYF. CDR3 sequence (DNA): TGTGCCAGCAGCGTAGACAGAGCGGGGACCACAGATACGCAGTATTTT.

This clonotype was counted ten times or more. The J gene is TRBJ2-7, the V gene TRBV5-1, with D perhaps assigned TRBD1 or TRBD2 (6 bases each). Germline CDR1 SGHRS, CDR2 YFSETQ. This CDR3 contains 15 residues. V lost 4 bases to trimming and J lost 1 base, with 15 bases between them. In nucleotides, the CDR3 is TGCGCCAGCAGCGGGGGGCAGGGGTGGTCCTACGAGCAGTACTTC. This codes for CASSGGQGWSYEQYF.

This clonotype showed up many times. DNA for the CDR3: TGTGCCAGCAGCCCCAAGCATGGCTACACCTTC. It translates to CASSPKHGYTF. The chain recombines TRBV9 with TRBJ1-2; no definite D call. V was cut by 4 bases and J by 6 bases, with 7 bases left in between. Germline assignment: CDR1 SGDLS and CDR2 YYNGEE. The CDR3 length is 11 residues. The entire variable domain, with the rest obtained from reference TRBV9 and TRBJ1-2, is as follows: DSGVTQTPKHLITATGQRVTLRCSPRSGDLSVYWYQQSLDQGLQFLIQYYNGEERAKGNILERFSAQQFPDLHSELNLSSLELGDSALYFCASSPKHGYTFGSGTRLTVV.

This clonotype was counted many times. The rearrangement uses TRBV9 and TRBJ2-6; a weak D match, TRBD1 (7 bases). This CDR3 is built from 18 residues. Trimming pared 1 base from V and 0 bases from J, leaving 14 bases between. Germline V gene data show CDR1 as SGDLS and CDR2 as YYNGEE. CDR3 protein: CASSVHRRDSSGANVLTF. For the CDR3, the DNA is TGTGCCAGCAGCGTACATCGGCGGGACAGCTCTGGGGCCAACGTCCTGACTTTC.

The table lists this clonotype with many counts. The gene calls are TRBV9 and TRBJ2-7; possibly TRBD1 for D (5 bases). Germline assignment: CDR1 SGDLS and CDR2 YYNGEE. The CDR3 runs 14 residues. The V gene lost 3 bases and the J gene lost 0 bases, with 10 bases spanning the gap. CDR3 in amino acids: CASSAHDSSYEQYF. Written as DNA, the CDR3 is TGTGCCAGCAGCGCCCATGACAGCTCCTACGAGCAGTACTTC.

Ten or more counts support this clonotype. J is TRBJ2-3 and V is TRBV9; a possible D gene is TRBD2 (6 bases). Germline values: CDR1 SGDLS, CDR2 YYNGEE. The V end was cut by 2 bases, the J end by 1 base, with 11 bases between. The CDR3 contains 15 residues. The CDR3 DNA reads as TGTGCCAGCAGCGTCGGAGGGTTGGGCACAGATACGCAGTATTTT. Amino acids: CASSVGGLGTDTQYF.

The chain links TRBV9 to TRBJ2-1; the D gene is possibly TRBD2 (5 bases). This CDR3 spans 14 amino acids. Germline V gene data show CDR1 as SGDLS and CDR2 as YYNGEE. Trimming shortened V by 0 bases and J by 6 bases, and 10 bases separated the two germline ends. CDR3 in amino acids: CASSVVPAGNEQFF. CDR3 DNA sequence: TGTGCCAGCAGCGTAGTTCCGGCGGGCAATGAGCAGTTCTTC.

This clonotype was seen a handful of times. DNA of the CDR3: TGTGCCAGCAGCCCCCGCCTAATTGGAGATACGCAGTATTTT. As protein: CASSPRLIGDTQYF. The V gene is TRBV9, the J gene TRBJ2-3, with unresolved D. The CDR3 is 14 residues long. The ends were cut back, 4 bases at V and 5 bases at J, with 14 bases in the middle. Germline lookup yields CDR1 SGDLS and CDR2 YYNGEE.

This clonotype was observed many times. This chain joins TRBV9 and TRBJ2-1; D may correspond to TRBD1 or TRBD2 (5 bases each). V lost 4 bases to trimming and J lost 0 bases, with 14 bases between them. Looked up from germline, CDR1 is SGDLS and CDR2 is YYNGEE. The CDR3 covers 16 residues. For the CDR3, the DNA is TGTGCCAGCAGCCCCCGGGGCTCGAGCTCCTACAATGAGCAGTTCTTC. Translated, it gives CASSPRGSSSYNEQFF.

Ten or more counts support this clonotype. The rearrangement uses TRBV9 and TRBJ2-3; 9 bases are shared with TRBD2. The CDR3 spans 15 residues. CDR1 is SGDLS, CDR2 YYNGEE, per germline. Germline trimming cut 3 bases from V and 4 bases from J; bases unmatched to any gene: 6. The CDR3 here is CASSDLAGGADTQYF. For the CDR3, the DNA is TGTGCCAGCAGCGACCTGGCGGGAGGGGCAGATACGCAGTATTTT.

This clonotype was detected ten times or more. The chain links TRBV9 to TRBJ2-7; tentative D call: TRBD2 (5 bases). V lost 4 bases and J 4 bases, leaving 12 bases between the germline ends. CDR1 and CDR2 from the germline V gene are SGDLS and YYNGEE. The CDR3 sequence is 13 residues long. CDR3 in amino acids: CASSTQTGYEQYF. CDR3 coding DNA: TGTGCCAGCAGCACCCAGACGGGGTACGAGCAGTACTTC.

This clonotype has at least ten counts. The genes are TRBV9 and TRBJ2-2, with D hard to call. The V gene lost 0 bases and the J gene lost 4 bases, with 7 bases spanning the gap. This CDR3 comprises 14 residues. CDR1 and CDR2 (germline): SGDLS, YYNGEE. CDR3 sequence (DNA): TGTGCCAGCAGCGTAGCTACAACCACCGGGGAGCTGTTTTTT. This translates into CASSVATTTGELFF.

In this sample, this clonotype turned up many times. The chain combines TRBV9 with TRBJ2-1; 11 bases fit TRBD2. Germline-derived CDR1 and CDR2 are SGDLS and YYNGEE. The V and J ends lost 2 bases and 4 bases, in that order; junction bases with no gene match: 5. The CDR3 extends over 16 amino acids. The CDR3 bases are TGTGCCAGCAGCGTTCCCGGGACTAGCGGTTACAATGAGCAGTTCTTC. It codes for CASSVPGTSGYNEQFF.

This clonotype was observed many times. The rearrangement uses TRBV9 and TRBJ2-5; 8 bases align to TRBD1. CDR1 is SGDLS, CDR2 YYNGEE, per germline. This CDR3 is 15 amino acids long. Trimming took 4 bases from V and 2 from J; bases not matched to a gene: 7. CDR3 DNA sequence: TGTGCCAGCAGCCGAGTTGGGACAGGTCAAGAGACCCAGTACTTC. Its translation is CASSRVGTGQETQYF.